This is a list of T cell receptor beta chains from one sample in a study of breast tumors, draining lymph nodes, adjacent tissues. TCRdb re-derived calls from the multiplex PCR reads in MiXCR, one entry per CDR3 protein. The sample lists 66,000 or so distinct CDR3 sequences; less than 50% were seen once. The sequenced sample consisted of breast tumor tissue. The receptors were gathered from a female donor with breast cancer. Some clones in this sample may be carry-over from other donors' samples. Each CDR3 is given with its conserved first and last residue. A D gene is named only where the DNA matches it firmly. Some rows mark clone size as missing; the rest say once, few, many or name a class of expanded clone.

V gene: TRBV9; D gene: TRBD2; clone size: .; J gene: TRBJ2-2; CDR3 DNA: TGTGCCAGCAGCGTACTAGCGGGAAGGTTTGCCGGGGAGCTGTTTTTT; CDR3 protein: CASSVLAGRFAGELFF
V gene: TRBV12-1; D gene: .; clone size: many; J gene: TRBJ2-7; CDR3 DNA: TGTGCCAGCAGCTTCCCCCCCCAGTACTTC; CDR3 protein: CASSFPPQYF
V gene: TRBV13; D gene: .; clone size: .; J gene: TRBJ2-2; CDR3 DNA: TGTGCCAGCAGCTTAGGCAGGGCTAGCGGGGAGCTGTTTTTT; CDR3 protein: CASSLGRASGELFF
V gene: TRBV7-9; D gene: TRBD2; clone size: .; J gene: TRBJ2-1; CDR3 DNA: TGTGCCAGCAGCTTAGGGGGGGGGGGGGGGAATGAGCAGTTCTTC; CDR3 protein: CASSLGGGGGNEQFF
V gene: TRBV4-2; D gene: TRBD2; clone size: many; J gene: TRBJ2-7; CDR3 DNA: TGTGCCAGCAGCCAAGATTTCCGGGGGGACGACGAGCAGTACTTC; CDR3 protein: CASSQDFRGDDEQYF
V gene: TRBV7-6; D gene: .; clone size: medium-sized; J gene: TRBJ2-5; CDR3 DNA: TGTGCCAGCGCCCCTGGGGGGAAGCGCCAAGAGACCCAGTACTTC; CDR3 protein: CASAPGGKRQETQYF
V gene: TRBV12-3/TRBV12-4; D gene: .; clone size: .; J gene: TRBJ2-6; CDR3 DNA: TGTGCCAGCAGTGCCACCCCCGGGGCCAACGTCCTGACTTTC; CDR3 protein: CASSATPGANVLTF
V gene: TRBV12-3/TRBV12-4; D gene: .; clone size: .; J gene: TRBJ1-5; CDR3 DNA: TGTGCCAGCACCCTAAACGGGCCCCGGGCGTTT; CDR3 protein: CASTLNGPRAF
V gene: TRBV7-2; D gene: .; clone size: many; J gene: TRBJ2-3; CDR3 DNA: TGTGCCAGCAGCTTAGGGTGGGCCCCCCGGGATACGCAGTATTTT; CDR3 protein: CASSLGWAPRDTQYF
V gene: TRBV6-2/TRBV6-3; D gene: TRBD1; clone size: .; J gene: TRBJ2-3; CDR3 DNA: TGTGCCAGCAGTTACTCCCTACAGGGGGGCACAGATACGCAGTATTTT; CDR3 protein: CASSYSLQGGTDTQYF
V gene: TRBV29-1; D gene: .; clone size: many; J gene: TRBJ2-7; CDR3 DNA: TGCAGCGTTGATATGGCGGGTAGAGGAAGAGGTAACGAGCAGTACTTC; CDR3 protein: CSVDMAGRGRGNEQYF
V gene: TRBV9; D gene: .; clone size: once; J gene: TRBJ2-1; CDR3 DNA: TGTGCCAGCAGCGTAGCTGGAGAGCGGAGGAATGAGCAGTTCTTC; CDR3 protein: CASSVAGERRNEQFF
V gene: TRBV18; D gene: TRBD1; clone size: .; J gene: TRBJ1-1; CDR3 DNA: TGTGCCAGCTCTCGGACAGGGGGAGTGGACACTGAAGCTTTCTTT; CDR3 protein: CASSRTGGVDTEAFF
V gene: TRBV5-6; D gene: TRBD2; clone size: many; J gene: TRBJ2-2; CDR3 DNA: TGTGCCAGCAGCTTGACGTTACTAGCGGGAGAGACCGGGGAGCTGTTTTTT; CDR3 protein: CASSLTLLAGETGELFF
V gene: TRBV2; D gene: .; clone size: .; J gene: TRBJ1-5; CDR3 DNA: TGTGCCAGCAGTGAATCGGCCAGGCAGAATCAGCCCCAGCATTTT; CDR3 protein: CASSESARQNQPQHF
V gene: TRBV5-6; D gene: .; clone size: many; J gene: TRBJ2-5; CDR3 DNA: TGTGCCAGCAGCTTGGGGTCCGTTCGAGGTGGGACCCAGTACTTC; CDR3 protein: CASSLGSVRGGTQYF
V gene: TRBV29-1; D gene: .; clone size: .; J gene: TRBJ2-2; CDR3 DNA: TGCAGCGTTGGGTCCACAGGTAATACCGGGGAGCTGTTTTTT; CDR3 protein: CSVGSTGNTGELFF
V gene: TRBV20-1; D gene: .; clone size: many; J gene: TRBJ1-1; CDR3 DNA: TGCAGTGCCACGAGATGGAGTGAGAACACTGAAGCTTTCTTT; CDR3 protein: CSATRWSENTEAFF
V gene: TRBV11-3; D gene: .; clone size: once; J gene: TRBJ2-5; CDR3 DNA: TGTGCCAGCAGCTTTATAGGGGTAGGGAATGGCCCCCAGTACTTC; CDR3 protein: CASSFIGVGNGPQYF
V gene: TRBV10-3; D gene: TRBD1; clone size: .; J gene: TRBJ1-2; CDR3 DNA: TGTGCCATCAGTCCTGTCCGGACAGGGAACTATGGCTACACCTTC; CDR3 protein: CAISPVRTGNYGYTF
V gene: TRBV9; D gene: .; clone size: .; J gene: TRBJ2-4; CDR3 DNA: TGTGCCAGCAGCTTAGGGGGACCCCAGCTAGCCAAAAACATTCAGTACTTC; CDR3 protein: CASSLGGPQLAKNIQYF
V gene: TRBV7-6; D gene: TRBD1; clone size: .; J gene: TRBJ1-4; CDR3 DNA: TGTGCCAGCAGCTTAGCAGGGGGCACGGCTAATGAAAAACTGTTTTTT; CDR3 protein: CASSLAGGTANEKLFF
V gene: TRBV5-1; D gene: TRBD1; clone size: .; J gene: TRBJ1-2; CDR3 DNA: TGCGCCAGCAGTCTGACAGGGGACCCTAACTATGGCTACACCTTC; CDR3 protein: CASSLTGDPNYGYTF
V gene: TRBV11-3; D gene: TRBD1; clone size: .; J gene: TRBJ1-2; CDR3 DNA: TGTGCCAGCAGCTGGACAGGGAACCCTCTCGGCTACACCTTC; CDR3 protein: CASSWTGNPLGYTF
V gene: TRBV25-1; D gene: .; clone size: many; J gene: TRBJ2-3; CDR3 DNA: TGTGCCAGCAGTGAATCCCGCCGGGAGTATTTT; CDR3 protein: CASSESRREYF
V gene: TRBV11-3; D gene: TRBD1; clone size: many; J gene: TRBJ1-2; CDR3 DNA: TGTGCCAGCAGCATGGGACAGGGGGATAGCTACACCTTC; CDR3 protein: CASSMGQGDSYTF
V gene: TRBV4-2; D gene: .; clone size: .; J gene: TRBJ2-2; CDR3 DNA: TGTGCCAGCAGCCAAGATCAGGGACTTGCCACCGGGGAGCTGTTTTTT; CDR3 protein: CASSQDQGLATGELFF
V gene: TRBV25-1; D gene: .; clone size: .; J gene: TRBJ1-2; CDR3 DNA: TGTGCCAGCAGTGCTAGCCCTCCAGAAGGGGTCAACTATGGCTACACCTTC; CDR3 protein: CASSASPPEGVNYGYTF
V gene: TRBV20-1; D gene: .; clone size: .; J gene: TRBJ1-2; CDR3 DNA: TGCAGTGCTAGAGAACGGGGGTGGGGCTCCGCCTTC; CDR3 protein: CSARERGWGSAF
V gene: TRBV18; D gene: .; clone size: few; J gene: TRBJ2-7; CDR3 DNA: TGTGCCAGCTCACCAATCGCTGGAGGGCCTCTCGGGGAGCAGTACTTC; CDR3 protein: CASSPIAGGPLGEQYF